The 9 T cell receptor beta chains reported below all come from one sample, sequenced in a study of kidney transplant recipient with SARS-CoV-2 infection. MiXCR, run by TCRdb on the reads, gives a single entry per CDR3 protein. The sample lists 200,000 to 250,000 distinct CDR3 sequences, around 26% seen once, with nearly 7.5% in the top ten. Sequenced material: a blood sample, taken at baseline and on day 111 from a kidney transplant recipient. Receptors were obtained from a male patient aged 30 to 40 who had COVID-19 and was a kidney transplant recipient. Some T cells may be provided by the graft donor.

This clonotype was seen many times. The chain joins TRBV7-8 to TRBJ1-3; D remains ambiguous. The CDR3 is 14 amino acids. Looked up from germline, CDR1 is SGHVS and CDR2 is FQNEAQ. The V and J ends lost 7 bases and 1 base respectively, with 11 bases between them. This chain's CDR3 is CASKLGYSGNTIYF. CDR3 sequence (DNA): TGTGCCAGCAAATTGGGGTATTCTGGAAACACCATATATTTT.

This clonotype showed up many times. The rearrangement joins TRBV25-1 to TRBJ1-1, with D unresolved. The CDR3 sequence is 15 residues long. The germline CDR1 and CDR2 sequences are MGHDK and SYGVNS. V gave up 2 bases and J gave up 2 bases, with 12 bases separating them. Here the CDR3 reads CASSEMGLGNTEAFF. CDR3 coding DNA: TGTGCCAGCAGTGAAATGGGCTTAGGAAACACTGAAGCTTTCTTT.

This clonotype came up many times. This chain uses TRBV7-8 with TRBJ2-7, with D possibly TRBD1 on 8 matching bases. Trimming left V 4 bases short and J 7 bases short, with 20 bases between. Germline CDR1 is SGHVS and CDR2 is FQNEAQ. The CDR3 loop spans 15 amino acids. The CDR3 region has the DNA TGTGCCAGCAGCTGGCAGGGGGCGCGAGCGGGGGAGCAGTACTTC. Amino acids: CASSWQGARAGEQYF.

As for this clonotype: A much larger clone is a single base away; this may be a read error. The rearrangement links TRBV5-1 to TRBJ1-1, with D possibly matching TRBD1 (5 bases). This CDR3 has 14 residues. Germline V gene lookup returns CDR1 SGHRS and CDR2 YFSETQ. CDR3 nucleotide sequence: TGCGCCAGCAACTTGTGGGACTTGAACACTGAAGCTTTCTTT. Its translation is CASNLWDLNTEAFF.

This clonotype has just a few counts. The gene calls are TRBV4-1 and TRBJ2-6; no definite D call. Germline V gives CDR1 MGHRA, CDR2 YSYEKL. Deletions cut 4 bases from V and 5 bases from J, with 21 bases between. This CDR3 is built from 18 residues. The CDR3 region is CASSLTLEPQSRANVLTF. The CDR3 DNA reads as TGCGCCAGCAGCCTAACTCTAGAACCACAAAGTCGGGCCAACGTCCTGACTTTC.

Ten or more counts support this clonotype. The chain is built from TRBV6-1 and TRBJ1-2; D ambiguous. This CDR3 has 17 amino acids. Germline assignment: CDR1 MNHNS and CDR2 SASEGT. The V end was cut by 5 bases, the J end by 4 bases, with 23 bases between. CDR3 in amino acids: CASSRFSECRKTYGYTF. The CDR3 coding sequence is TGTGCCAGCAGTAGGTTTTCGGAATGTAGAAAGACCTATGGCTACACCTTC.

The sample holds many counts of this clonotype. The chain is built from TRBV6-1 and TRBJ1-5, with D possibly being TRBD1 (5 bases). Trimming took 2 bases from V and 3 from J, leaving 17 bases between them. Looked up from germline, CDR1 is MNHNS and CDR2 is SASEGT. This CDR3 comprises 17 residues. Here the CDR3 DNA reads TGTGCCAGCAGTGAATCTCTGGCGGGGCGAAACAATCAGCCCCAGCATTTT. Translation gives CASSESLAGRNNQPQHF.

The J gene is TRBJ2-3, the V gene TRBV7-9; D is undetermined. The ends were cut back, 1 base at V and 6 bases at J, with 11 bases in the middle. This CDR3 spans 14 amino acids. Germline V gene sequence: CDR1 SEHNR, CDR2 FQNEAQ (reference sequence). CDR3 residues: CASSLGTEADTQYF. Here the CDR3 DNA reads TGTGCCAGCAGCTTAGGGACGGAAGCGGATACGCAGTATTTT.

With respect to this clonotype: This may stem from a read error, because a much larger clone lies one nucleotide away. The chain joins TRBV7-2 to TRBJ2-6, with TRBD1 as a possible D gene (6 bases). In germline, CDR1 is SGHTA, CDR2 FQGNSA. This CDR3 contains 16 residues. CDR3 region: CASSRAQGTGANVLAF. CDR3 in DNA: TGTGCCAGCAGCCGGGCACAGGGAACCGGGGCCAACGTCCTGGCTTTC.